This T cell receptor beta chain was sequenced in a study of T cells in Graves' hyperthyroidism and ophthalmopathy. This CDR3 has 13 amino acids. The germline gives CDR1 LNHDA, CDR2 SQIVND (reference sequence). Trimming took 4 bases from V and 5 from J; bases not matched to a gene: 4. RNA transcripts provided the source from which TCR beta CDR3 regions were amplified. HTBI primers were used for first-round RT-PCR of the TCR CDR3. TCRdb re-called the multiplex PCR reads with MiXCR, one entry per CDR3 protein. Here the sample spans under 500,000 distinct CDR3 sequences, roughly 13% being singletons. The clonotype originates from a man aged 50 to 60 with Graves' ophthalmopathy. What was sequenced was blood. The chain links TRBV19 to TRBJ2-5; 7 bases are a match to TRBD1. The CDR3 nucleotides are TGTGCCAGTAGTAAGGGGGCGTCGGAGACCCAGTACTTC. Protein product: CASSKGASETQYF.